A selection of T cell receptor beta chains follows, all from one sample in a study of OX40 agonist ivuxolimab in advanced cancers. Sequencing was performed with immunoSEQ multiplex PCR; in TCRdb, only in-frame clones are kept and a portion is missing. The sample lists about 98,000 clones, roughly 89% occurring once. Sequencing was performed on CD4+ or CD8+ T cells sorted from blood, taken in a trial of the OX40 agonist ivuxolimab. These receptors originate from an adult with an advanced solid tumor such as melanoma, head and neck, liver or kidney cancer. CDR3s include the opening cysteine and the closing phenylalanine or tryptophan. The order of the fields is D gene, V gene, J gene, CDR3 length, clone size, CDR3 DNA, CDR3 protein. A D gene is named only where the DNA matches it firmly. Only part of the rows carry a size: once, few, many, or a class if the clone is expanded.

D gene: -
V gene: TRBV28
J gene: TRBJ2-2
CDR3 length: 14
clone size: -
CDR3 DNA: TGTGCCAGCAGTTCCCCCCGGGACACCGGGGAGCTGTTTTTT
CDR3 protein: CASSSPRDTGELFF

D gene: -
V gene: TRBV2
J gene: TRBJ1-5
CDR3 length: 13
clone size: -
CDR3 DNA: TGTGCCAGCAGTGAATATACGGAGCAGCCCCAGCATTTT
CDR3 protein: CASSEYTEQPQHF

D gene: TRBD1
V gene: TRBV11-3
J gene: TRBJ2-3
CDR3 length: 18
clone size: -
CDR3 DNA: TGTGCCAGCAGCTTAGGGACAGGGGCGCGAATTTCCGCAGATACGCAGTATTTT
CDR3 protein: CASSLGTGARISADTQYF

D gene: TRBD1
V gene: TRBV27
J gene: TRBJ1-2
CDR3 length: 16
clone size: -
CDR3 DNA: TGTGCCAGCAGTTTTAGGACAGGGGGCCCCATGGGAGGCTACACCTTC
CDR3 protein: CASSFRTGGPMGGYTF

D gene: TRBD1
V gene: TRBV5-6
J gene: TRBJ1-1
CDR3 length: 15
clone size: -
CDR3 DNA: TGTGCCAGCAGCCCCGGGACAGGGGCGAACACTGAAGCTTTCTTT
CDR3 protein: CASSPGTGANTEAFF

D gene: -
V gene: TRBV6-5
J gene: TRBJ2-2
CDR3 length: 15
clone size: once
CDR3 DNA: TGTGCCACCGAAGGTGGACGGAAGAACACCGGGGAGCTGTTTTTT
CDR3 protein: CATEGGRKNTGELFF

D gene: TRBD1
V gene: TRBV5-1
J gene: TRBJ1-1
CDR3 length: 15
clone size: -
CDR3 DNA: TGCGCCAGCAGCTCATACAGGGGCGCAGACACTGAAGCTTTCTTT
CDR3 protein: CASSSYRGADTEAFF

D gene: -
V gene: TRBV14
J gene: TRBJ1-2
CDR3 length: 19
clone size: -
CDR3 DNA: TGTGCCAGCAGCCCCATCGCTCAATGGGGAGAGACTCGTAACTATGGCTACACCTTC
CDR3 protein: CASSPIAQWGETRNYGYTF

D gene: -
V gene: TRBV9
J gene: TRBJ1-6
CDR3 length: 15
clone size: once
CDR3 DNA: TGTGCCAGCAGCCAAACTAGACAGGTAAATTCACCCCTCCACTTT
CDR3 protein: CASSQTRQVNSPLHF

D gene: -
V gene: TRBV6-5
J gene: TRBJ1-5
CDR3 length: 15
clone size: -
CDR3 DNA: TGTGCCAGCAGTCGTACCCGTTATAGCAATCAGCCCCAGCATTTT
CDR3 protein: CASSRTRYSNQPQHF

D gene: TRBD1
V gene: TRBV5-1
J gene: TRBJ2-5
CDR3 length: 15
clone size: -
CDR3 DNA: TGCGCCAGCAGCTTAAGGGACAGGGGGCAGGAGACCCAGTACTTC
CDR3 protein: CASSLRDRGQETQYF

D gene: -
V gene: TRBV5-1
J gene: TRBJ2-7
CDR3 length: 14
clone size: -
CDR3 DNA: TGCGCCAGCAGCTTGGCCAGGTCAGTCTACGAGCAGTACTTC
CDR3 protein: CASSLARSVYEQYF

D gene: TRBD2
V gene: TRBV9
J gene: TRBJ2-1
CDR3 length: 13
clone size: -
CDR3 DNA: TGTGCCAGCAACGGGGAGGGTTACAATGAGCAGTTCTTC
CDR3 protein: CASNGEGYNEQFF